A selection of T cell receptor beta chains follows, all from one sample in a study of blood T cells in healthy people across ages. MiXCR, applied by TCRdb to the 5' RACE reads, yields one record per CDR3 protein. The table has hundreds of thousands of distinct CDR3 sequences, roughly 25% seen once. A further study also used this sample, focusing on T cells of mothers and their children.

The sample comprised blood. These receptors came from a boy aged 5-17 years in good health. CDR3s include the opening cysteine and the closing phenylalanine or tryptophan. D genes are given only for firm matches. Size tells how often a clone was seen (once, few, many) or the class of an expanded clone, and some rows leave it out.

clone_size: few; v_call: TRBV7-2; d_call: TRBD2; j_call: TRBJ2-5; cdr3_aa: CASSLGTSTSGRLGEQYF; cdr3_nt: TGTGCCAGCAGCTTAGGAACGTCGACTAGCGGGAGACTTGGAGAGCAGTACTTC
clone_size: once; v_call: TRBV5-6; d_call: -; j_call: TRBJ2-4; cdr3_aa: CASSAWGTKNIQYF; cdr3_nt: TGTGCCAGCAGCGCCTGGGGGACCAAAAACATTCAGTACTTC
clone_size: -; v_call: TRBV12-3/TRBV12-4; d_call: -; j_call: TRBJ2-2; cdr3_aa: CASSSRYTGELFF; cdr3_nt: TGTGCCAGCAGTAGTAGATACACCGGGGAGCTGTTTTTT
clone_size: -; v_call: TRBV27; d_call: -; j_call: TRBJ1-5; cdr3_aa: CASSSAYNQPQHF; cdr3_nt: TGTGCCAGCAGTTCGGCGTACAATCAGCCCCAGCATTTT
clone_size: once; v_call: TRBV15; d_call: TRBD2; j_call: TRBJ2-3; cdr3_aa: CATKIARGAVPDTQYF; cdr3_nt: TGTGCCACCAAAATCGCGCGGGGGGCCGTGCCAGATACGCAGTATTTT
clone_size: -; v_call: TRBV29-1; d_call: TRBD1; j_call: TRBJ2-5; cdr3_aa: CSARGPYQETQYF; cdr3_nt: TGCAGCGCCAGGGGGCCGTACCAAGAGACCCAGTACTTC
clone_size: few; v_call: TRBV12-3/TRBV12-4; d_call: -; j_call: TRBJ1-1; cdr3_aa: CASSLRTNTEAFF; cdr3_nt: TGTGCCAGCAGTTTACGGACGAACACTGAAGCTTTCTTT
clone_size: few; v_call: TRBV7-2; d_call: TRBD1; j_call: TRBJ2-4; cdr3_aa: CASRRGQLNIQYF; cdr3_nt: TGTGCCAGCAGGAGGGGACAGTTAAACATTCAGTACTTC
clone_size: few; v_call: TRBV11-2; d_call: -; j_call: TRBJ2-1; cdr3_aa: CASSLERSNEQFF; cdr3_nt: TGTGCCAGCAGCTTAGAACGGAGCAATGAGCAGTTCTTC
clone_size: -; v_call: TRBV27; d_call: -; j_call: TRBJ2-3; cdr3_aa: CASSRPDRDTQYF; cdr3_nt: TGTGCCAGCAGTCGCCCCGACAGAGATACGCAGTATTTT
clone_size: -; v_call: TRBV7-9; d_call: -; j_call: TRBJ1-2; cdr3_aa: CASSLKSGYTF; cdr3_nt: TGTGCCAGCAGCTTAAAAAGTGGCTACACCTTC
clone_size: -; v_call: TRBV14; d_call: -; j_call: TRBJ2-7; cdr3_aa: CATAKSYGDNYEQYF; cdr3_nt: TGTGCCACCGCGAAGAGTTACGGGGATAACTACGAGCAGTACTTC
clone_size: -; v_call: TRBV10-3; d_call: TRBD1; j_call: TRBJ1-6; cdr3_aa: CAISRQGEGDSPLHF; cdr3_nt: TGTGCCATCAGTCGACAGGGAGAGGGGGATTCACCCCTCCACTTT
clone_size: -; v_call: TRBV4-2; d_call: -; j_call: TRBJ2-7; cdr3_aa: CASSQGLQGPPAYEQYF; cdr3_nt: TGTGCCAGCAGCCAAGGGCTGCAGGGGCCCCCAGCCTACGAGCAGTACTTC
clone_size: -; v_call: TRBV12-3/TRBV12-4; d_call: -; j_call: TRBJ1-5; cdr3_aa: CASSLGGLRSNQPQHF; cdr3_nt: TGTGCCAGCAGTTTAGGGGGACTAAGATCCAATCAGCCCCAGCATTTT
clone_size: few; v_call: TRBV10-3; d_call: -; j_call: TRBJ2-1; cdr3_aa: CAISEGWLRGYRDEQFF; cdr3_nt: TGTGCCATCAGTGAGGGTTGGTTGCGGGGCTACAGGGATGAGCAGTTCTTC
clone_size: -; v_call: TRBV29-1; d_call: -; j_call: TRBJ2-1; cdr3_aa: CSVSGGSYNEQFF; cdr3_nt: TGCAGCGTTTCGGGTGGCTCCTACAATGAGCAGTTCTTC
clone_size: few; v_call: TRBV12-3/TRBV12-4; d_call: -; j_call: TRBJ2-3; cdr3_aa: CASSLSGKVEDTQYF; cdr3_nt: TGTGCCAGCAGTTTATCAGGGAAGGTTGAAGATACGCAGTATTTT
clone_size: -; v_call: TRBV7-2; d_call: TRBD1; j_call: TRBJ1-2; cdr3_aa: CASSLRSGTGGADYGYTF; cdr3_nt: TGTGCCAGCAGCTTACGCTCCGGGACAGGGGGCGCGGACTATGGCTACACCTTC
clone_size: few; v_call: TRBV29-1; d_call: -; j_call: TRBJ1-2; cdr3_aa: CSVAEGNNYGYTF; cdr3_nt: TGCAGCGTTGCAGAGGGGAATAACTATGGCTACACCTTC
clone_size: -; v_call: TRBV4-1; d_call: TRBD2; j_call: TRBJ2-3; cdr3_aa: CASSQVGLADSTDTQYF; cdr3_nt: TGCGCCAGCAGCCAAGTGGGCCTAGCGGATAGCACAGATACGCAGTATTTT
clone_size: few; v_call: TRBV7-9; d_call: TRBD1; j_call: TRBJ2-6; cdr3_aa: CASSRLRDRSSSGANVLTF; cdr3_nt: TGTGCCAGCAGCCGACTCCGGGACAGGTCATCCTCTGGGGCCAACGTCCTGACTTTC
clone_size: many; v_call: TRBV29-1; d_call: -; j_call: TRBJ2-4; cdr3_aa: CSVQSGPKNIQYF; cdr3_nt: TGCAGCGTTCAGAGCGGACCTAAAAACATTCAGTACTTC
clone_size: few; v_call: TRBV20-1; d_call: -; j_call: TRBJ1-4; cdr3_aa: CSARQPGRNEKLFF; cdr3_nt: TGCAGTGCTAGACAACCGGGGAGAAATGAAAAACTGTTTTTT
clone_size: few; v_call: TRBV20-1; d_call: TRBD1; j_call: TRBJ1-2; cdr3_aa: CSARDAIWTGVDYGYTF; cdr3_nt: TGCAGTGCTAGAGATGCGATTTGGACAGGGGTAGACTATGGCTACACCTTC
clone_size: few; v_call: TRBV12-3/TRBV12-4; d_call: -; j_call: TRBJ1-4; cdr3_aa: CASSPSGGGGEKLFF; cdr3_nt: TGTGCCAGCAGCCCTAGCGGGGGCGGTGGAGAAAAACTGTTTTTT
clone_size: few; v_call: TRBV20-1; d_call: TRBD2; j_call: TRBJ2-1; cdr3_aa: CSARDSFSGRTLNEQFF; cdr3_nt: TGCAGTGCTAGAGACTCTTTTAGCGGGAGAACTCTCAATGAGCAGTTCTTC
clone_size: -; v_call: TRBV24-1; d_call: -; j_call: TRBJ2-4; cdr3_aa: CATSDLHFTGSKNIQYF; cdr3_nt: TGTGCCACCAGTGATTTGCACTTTACAGGGTCCAAAAACATTCAGTACTTC
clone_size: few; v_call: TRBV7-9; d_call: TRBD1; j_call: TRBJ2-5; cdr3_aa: CTSRPLIITGDRETQYF; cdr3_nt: TGTACCAGCAGACCTCTAATAATTACAGGGGACAGGGAGACCCAGTACTTC